What follows are 12 T cell receptor beta chains derived from one specimen sequenced in a study of cytomegalovirus exposure and HLA in healthy donors. Primers: 60 Vbeta forward and 13 Jbeta reverse. The method was immunoSEQ multiplex PCR; TCRdb's version includes in-frame clones alone and lacks a portion of them. The table records 120,000 to 150,000 clones, approximately 80% of them present only once. The sequencing sample was made of PBMCs. These receptors were collected from a male donor in good health and CMV-seropositive.

The V call is TRBV5-4, the J call TRBJ1-3; tentatively, D is TRBD1 (5 bases). Germline V gives CDR1 SGHNT, CDR2 YYREEE (reference sequence). The CDR3 extends over 14 amino acids. Trimming cost V 5 bases and J 0 bases, with 9 bases left between them. The CDR3 loop is CASRPGFSGNTIYF. The DNA of the CDR3 is TGTGCCAGCAGGCCAGGGTTCTCTGGAAACACCATATATTTT.

The chain joins TRBV2 to TRBJ2-5; no reliable D call. Germline CDR1 is SNHLY and CDR2 is FYNNEI. The ends were cut back, 7 bases at V and 1 base at J, with 7 bases in the middle. The CDR3 sequence is 12 residues long. DNA of the CDR3: TGTGCCAGCAACAGTCCCCAAGAGACCCAGTACTTC. This translates into CASNSPQETQYF.

The table lists this clone with a count of one. J is TRBJ2-7 and V is TRBV7-9; TRBD2 agrees at 11 bases. V lost 6 bases and J lost 6; bases outside the gene matches: 7. The CDR3 spans 14 residues. Germline CDR1 reads SEHNR; CDR2 reads FQNEAQ (reference sequence). DNA for the CDR3: TGTGCCAGCAGGGGAAAGCTAGCGGGAGGCGAGCAGTACTTC. It translates to CASRGKLAGGEQYF.

In this sample, this clone turned up many times. The chain is built from TRBV5-8 and TRBJ2-6, with 10 bases aligning to TRBD1. Germline V lookup: CDR1 SGHTS, CDR2 YDEGEE. CDR3 length: 17 residues. V shed 0 bases and J 0 bases; nucleotides not matched to a gene: 0. CDR3 in DNA: TGTGCCAGCAGCTTGGGGACAGGGGGCTCTGGGGCCAACGTCCTGACTTTC. It encodes CASSLGTGGSGANVLTF.

The chain carries TRBV9 and TRBJ2-7, with D perhaps TRBD1 (6 bases). Trimming took 0 bases from V and 2 from J, leaving 12 bases between them. The CDR3 spans 15 residues. CDR1 SGDLS and CDR2 YYNGEE come from the germline V gene. DNA of the CDR3: TGTGCCAGCAGCGTAGACTCAGGGGTCCCCTACGAGCAGTACTTC. It specifies CASSVDSGVPYEQYF.

This clone was seen a single time. The gene calls are TRBV5-1 and TRBJ2-3; 9 bases align to TRBD2. This CDR3 region has 16 residues. V shed 4 bases and J 1 base; nucleotides not matched to a gene: 7. The germline V gene has CDR1 SGHRS and CDR2 YFSETQ. CDR3 region: CASSTLAGDGTDTQYF. The CDR3 nucleotides read TGCGCCAGCAGCACGTTAGCGGGAGATGGCACAGATACGCAGTATTTT.

The chain recombines TRBV9 with TRBJ2-3, with 7 bases that match TRBD2. CDR3 size: 14 residues. Germline loops: CDR1 SGDLS, CDR2 YYNGEE. The junction had 3 bases not matched to a gene; V was cut back by 3 bases and J by 2 bases. CDR3 region: CASSEGTNTDTQYF. DNA for the CDR3: TGTGCCAGCAGCGAGGGGACTAACACAGATACGCAGTATTTT.

This clone was detected only once. V and J are TRBV18 and TRBJ1-5, with D unclear. The CDR3 is 13 amino acids. Germline assignment: CDR1 KGHSH and CDR2 LQKENI. V dropped 0 bases and J dropped 2 bases, with 2 bases sitting between them. The CDR3 here is CASSPPGNQPQHF. The CDR3 nucleotides are TGTGCCAGCTCACCACCCGGCAATCAGCCCCAGCATTTT. Full variable domain (rest looked up from reference TRBV18 and TRBJ1-5): NAGVMQNPRHLVRRRGQEARLRCSPMKGHSHVYWYRQLPEEGLKFMVYLQKENIIDESGMPKERFSAEFPKEGPSILRIQQVVRGDSAAYFCASSPPGNQPQHFGDGTRLSIL.

The chain couples TRBV28 to TRBJ2-7; a possible D gene is TRBD2 (5 bases). Germline V CDR1 and CDR2: MDHEN, SYDVKM. The V end was cut by 6 bases, the J end by 2 bases, with 8 bases between. CDR3 length: 12 residues. CDR3 sequence reads: CASRQLAYEQYF. In nucleotides, the CDR3 is TGTGCCAGCAGACAACTAGCCTACGAGCAGTACTTC.

The rearrangement joins TRBV19 to TRBJ2-7; D is unresolved. Germline lookup yields CDR1 LNHDA and CDR2 SQIVND (reference sequence). The V end was cut by 5 bases, the J end by 1 base, with 6 bases between. The CDR3 contains 12 residues. The CDR3 protein is CASSPGSYEQYF. Here the CDR3 DNA reads TGTGCCAGTAGTCCAGGATCCTACGAGCAGTACTTC.

In this sample, this clone turned up once. The J gene is TRBJ2-7, the V gene TRBV5-1; TRBD1 matches 7 bases. The CDR3 loop spans 15 amino acids. Losses at the gene ends were 2 bases for V and 2 bases for J; bases not matched to a gene: 7. Germline values: CDR1 SGHRS, CDR2 YFSETQ. The CDR3 DNA reads TGCGCCAGCAGCTTAGCCCCGGGACAGACCTACGAGCAGTACTTC. Its protein product is CASSLAPGQTYEQYF.

The CDR3 nucleotides read TGTGCCAGCAGTGAAGCGGGGGGGTTTGGTGAGCAGTTCTTC. Translating gives CASSEAGGFGEQFF. The genes are TRBV6-4 and TRBJ2-1; 10 positions agree with TRBD2. The length of the CDR3 is 14 residues. In germline, CDR1 is MRHNA, CDR2 SNTAGT. Trimming took 3 bases from V and 9 from J; bases not matched to a gene: 5.